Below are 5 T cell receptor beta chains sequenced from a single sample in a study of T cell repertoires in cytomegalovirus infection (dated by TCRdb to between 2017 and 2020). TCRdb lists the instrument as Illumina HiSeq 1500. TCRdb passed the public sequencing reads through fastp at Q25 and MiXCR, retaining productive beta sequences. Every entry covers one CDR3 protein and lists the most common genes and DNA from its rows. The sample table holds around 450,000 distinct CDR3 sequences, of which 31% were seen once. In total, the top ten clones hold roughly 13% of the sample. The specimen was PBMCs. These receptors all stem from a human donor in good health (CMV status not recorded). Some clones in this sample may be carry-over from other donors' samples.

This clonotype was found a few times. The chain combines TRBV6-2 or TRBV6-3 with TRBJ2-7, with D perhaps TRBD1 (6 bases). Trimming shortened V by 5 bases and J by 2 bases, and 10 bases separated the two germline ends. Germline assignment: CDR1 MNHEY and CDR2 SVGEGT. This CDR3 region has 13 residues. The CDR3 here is CASSRTVTYEQYF. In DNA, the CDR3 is TGTGCCAGCAGTCGGACAGTGACCTACGAGCAGTACTTC.

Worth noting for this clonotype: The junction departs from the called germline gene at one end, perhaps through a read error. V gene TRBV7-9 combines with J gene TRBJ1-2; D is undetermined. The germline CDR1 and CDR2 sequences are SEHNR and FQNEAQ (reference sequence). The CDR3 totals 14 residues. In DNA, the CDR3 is TGTGCCAGCAGCTTAGATACCTTTAACTATTGCTACACCTTC. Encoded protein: CASSLDTFNYCYTF.

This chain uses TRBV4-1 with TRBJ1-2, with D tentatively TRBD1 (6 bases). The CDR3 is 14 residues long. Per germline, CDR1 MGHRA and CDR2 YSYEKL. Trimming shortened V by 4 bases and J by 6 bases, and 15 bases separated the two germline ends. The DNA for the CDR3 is TGCGCCAGCAGCCTCAGGGACACAGGGCATGGCTACACCTTC. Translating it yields CASSLRDTGHGYTF.

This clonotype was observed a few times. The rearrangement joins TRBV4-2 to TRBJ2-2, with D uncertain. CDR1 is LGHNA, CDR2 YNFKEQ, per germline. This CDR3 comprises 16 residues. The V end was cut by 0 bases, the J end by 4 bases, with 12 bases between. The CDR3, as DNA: TGTGCCAGCAGCCAAGACGGTGGCAGGAGCACCGGGGAGCTGTTTTTT. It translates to CASSQDGGRSTGELFF.

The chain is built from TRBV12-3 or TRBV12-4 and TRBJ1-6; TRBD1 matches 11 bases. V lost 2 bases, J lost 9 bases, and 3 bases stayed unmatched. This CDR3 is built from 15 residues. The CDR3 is CASSLKGTGGSPLHF. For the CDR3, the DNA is TGTGCCAGCAGTTTAAAGGGGACAGGGGGTTCACCCCTCCACTTT.